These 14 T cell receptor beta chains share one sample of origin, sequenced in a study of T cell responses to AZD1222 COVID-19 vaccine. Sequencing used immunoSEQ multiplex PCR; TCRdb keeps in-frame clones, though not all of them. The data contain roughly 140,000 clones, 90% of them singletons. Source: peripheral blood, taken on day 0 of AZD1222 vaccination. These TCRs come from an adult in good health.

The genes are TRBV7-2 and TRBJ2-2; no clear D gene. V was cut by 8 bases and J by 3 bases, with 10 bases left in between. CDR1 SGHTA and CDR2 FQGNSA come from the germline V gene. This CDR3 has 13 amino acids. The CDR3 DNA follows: TGTGCCAGCGACCCAACGTACACCGGGGAGCTGTTTTTT. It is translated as CASDPTYTGELFF. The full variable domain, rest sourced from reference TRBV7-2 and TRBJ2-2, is GAGVSQSPSNKVTEKGKDVELRCDPISGHTALYWYRQSLGQGLEFLIYFQGNSAPDKSGLPSDRFSAERTGGSVSTLTIQRTQQEDSAVYLCASDPTYTGELFFGEGSRLTVL.

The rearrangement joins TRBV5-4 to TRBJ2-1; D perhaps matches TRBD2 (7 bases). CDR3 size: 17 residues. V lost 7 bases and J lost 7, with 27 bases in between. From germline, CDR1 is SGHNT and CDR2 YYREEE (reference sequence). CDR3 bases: TGTGCCAGCGGGCGAGGGGGAGGGCCTAATAAAGGGAATGAGCAGTTCTTC. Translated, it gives CASGRGGGPNKGNEQFF.

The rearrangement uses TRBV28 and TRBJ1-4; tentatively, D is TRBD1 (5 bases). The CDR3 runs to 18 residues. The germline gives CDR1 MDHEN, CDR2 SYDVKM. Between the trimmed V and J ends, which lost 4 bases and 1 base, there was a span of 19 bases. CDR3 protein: CASSSLGGLRGTNEKLFF. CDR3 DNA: TGTGCCAGCAGTTCCCTCGGGGGGTTACGCGGAACTAATGAAAAACTGTTTTTT.

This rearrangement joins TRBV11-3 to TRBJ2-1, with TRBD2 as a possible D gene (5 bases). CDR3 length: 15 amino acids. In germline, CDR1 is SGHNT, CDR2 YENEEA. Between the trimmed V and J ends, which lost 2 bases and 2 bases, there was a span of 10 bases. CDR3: CASSLRRAAYNEQFF. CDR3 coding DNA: TGTGCCAGCAGCTTACGGCGGGCAGCCTACAATGAGCAGTTCTTC.

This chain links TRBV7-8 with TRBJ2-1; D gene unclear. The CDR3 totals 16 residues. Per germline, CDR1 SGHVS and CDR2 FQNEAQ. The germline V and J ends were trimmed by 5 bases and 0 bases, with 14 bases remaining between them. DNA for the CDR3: TGTGCCAGCAGCCCCCCAGGTGGACGCTCCTACAATGAGCAGTTCTTC. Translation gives CASSPPGGRSYNEQFF.

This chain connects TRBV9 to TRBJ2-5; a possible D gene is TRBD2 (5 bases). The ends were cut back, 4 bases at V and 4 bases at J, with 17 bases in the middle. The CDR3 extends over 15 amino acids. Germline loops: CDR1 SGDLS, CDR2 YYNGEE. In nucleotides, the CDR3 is TGTGCCAGCAGCTCGGCGAACACGAGGGCAGAGACCCAGTACTTC. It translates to CASSSANTRAETQYF.

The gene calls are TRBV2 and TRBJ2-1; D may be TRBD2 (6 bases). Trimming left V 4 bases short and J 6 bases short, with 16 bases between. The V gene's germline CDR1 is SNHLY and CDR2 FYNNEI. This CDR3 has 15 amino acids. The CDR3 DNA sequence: TGTGCCAGCAGTGTTGTCACGGGAGTTATCAATGAGCAGTTCTTC. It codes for CASSVVTGVINEQFF.

The CDR3 reads CASPGWTETNYGYTF. Written as DNA, the CDR3 is TGTGCCAGCCCCGGCTGGACAGAGACTAACTATGGCTACACCTTC. The J gene is TRBJ1-2, the V gene TRBV2, with D perhaps matching TRBD1 (6 bases). Trimming took 8 bases from V and 0 from J, leaving 16 bases between them. Per the germline V gene, CDR1 is SNHLY and CDR2 is FYNNEI. This CDR3 is 15 amino acids long.

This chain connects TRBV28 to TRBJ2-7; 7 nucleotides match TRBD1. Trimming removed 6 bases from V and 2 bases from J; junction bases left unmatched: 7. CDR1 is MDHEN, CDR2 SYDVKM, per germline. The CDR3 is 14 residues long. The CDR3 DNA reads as TGTGCCAGCAGCCGTCCCGGGACAGCCTACGAGCAGTACTTC. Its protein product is CASSRPGTAYEQYF.

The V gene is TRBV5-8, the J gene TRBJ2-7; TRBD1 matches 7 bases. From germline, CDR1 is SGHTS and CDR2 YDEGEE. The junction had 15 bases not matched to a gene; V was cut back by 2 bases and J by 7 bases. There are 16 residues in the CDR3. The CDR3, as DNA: TGTGCCAGCAGCTTTCTCCAGGGGGATCCCTACGAGGAGCAGTACTTC. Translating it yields CASSFLQGDPYEEQYF.

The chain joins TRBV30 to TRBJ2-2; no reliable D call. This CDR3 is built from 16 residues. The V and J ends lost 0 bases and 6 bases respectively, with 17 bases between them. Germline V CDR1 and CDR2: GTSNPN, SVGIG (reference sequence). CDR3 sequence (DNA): TGTGCCTGGAGTGTACTGGCTAGTCGGTTTCCCGGGGAGCTGTTTTTT. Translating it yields CAWSVLASRFPGELFF.

This chain's CDR3 is CARSPSTGTDYEQYF. The CDR3 nucleotides are TGTGCCAGAAGTCCGTCCACCGGGACCGACTACGAGCAGTACTTC. The chain combines TRBV5-3 with TRBJ2-7; D tentatively fits TRBD1 or TRBD2 (5 bases each). TRBV5-3 is flagged as an ORF with uncertain function. CDR3 size: 15 residues. The V gene lost 5 bases and the J gene lost 3 bases, with 18 bases spanning the gap.

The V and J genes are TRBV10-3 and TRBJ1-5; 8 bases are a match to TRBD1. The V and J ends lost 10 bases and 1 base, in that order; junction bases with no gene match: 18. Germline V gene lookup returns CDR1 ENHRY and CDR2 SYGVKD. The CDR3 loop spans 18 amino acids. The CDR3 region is CATQDRGGLPRSNQPQHF. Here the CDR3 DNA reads TGTGCCACCCAAGACAGGGGAGGGCTTCCGAGGAGCAATCAGCCCCAGCATTTT.

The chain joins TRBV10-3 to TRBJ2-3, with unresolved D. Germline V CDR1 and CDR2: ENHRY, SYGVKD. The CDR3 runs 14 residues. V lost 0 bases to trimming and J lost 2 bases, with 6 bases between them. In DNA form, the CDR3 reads TGTGCCATCAGTGAGTCGGGTCCCACAGATACGCAGTATTTT. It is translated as CAISESGPTDTQYF.